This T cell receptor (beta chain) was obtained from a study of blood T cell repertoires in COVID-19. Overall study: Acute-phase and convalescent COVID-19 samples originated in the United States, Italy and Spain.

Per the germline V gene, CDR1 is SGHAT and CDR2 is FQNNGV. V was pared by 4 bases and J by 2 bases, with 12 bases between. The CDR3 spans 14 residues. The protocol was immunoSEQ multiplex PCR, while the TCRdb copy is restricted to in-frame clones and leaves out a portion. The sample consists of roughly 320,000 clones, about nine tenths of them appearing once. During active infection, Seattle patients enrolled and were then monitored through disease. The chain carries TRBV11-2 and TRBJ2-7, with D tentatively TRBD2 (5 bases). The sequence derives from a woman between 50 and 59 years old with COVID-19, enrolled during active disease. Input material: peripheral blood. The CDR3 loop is CASSSRENPYEQYF. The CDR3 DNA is TGTGCCAGCAGCTCTAGGGAGAACCCCTACGAGCAGTACTTC.